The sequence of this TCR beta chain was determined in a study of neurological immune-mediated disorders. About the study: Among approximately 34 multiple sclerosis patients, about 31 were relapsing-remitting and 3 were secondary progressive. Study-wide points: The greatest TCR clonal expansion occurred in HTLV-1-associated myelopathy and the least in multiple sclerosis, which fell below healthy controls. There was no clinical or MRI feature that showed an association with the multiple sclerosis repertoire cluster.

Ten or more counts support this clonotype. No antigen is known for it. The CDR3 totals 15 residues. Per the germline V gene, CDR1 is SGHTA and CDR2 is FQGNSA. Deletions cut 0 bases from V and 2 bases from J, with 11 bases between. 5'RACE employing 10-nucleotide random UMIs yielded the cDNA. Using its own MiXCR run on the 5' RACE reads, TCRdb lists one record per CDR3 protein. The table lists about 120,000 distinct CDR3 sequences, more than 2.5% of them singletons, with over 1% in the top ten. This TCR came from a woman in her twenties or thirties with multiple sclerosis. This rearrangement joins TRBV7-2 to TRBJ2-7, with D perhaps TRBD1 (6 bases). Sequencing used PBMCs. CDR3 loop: CASSLAAQGPYEQYF. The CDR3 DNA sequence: TGTGCCAGCAGCTTAGCAGCGCAGGGGCCCTACGAGCAGTACTTC.